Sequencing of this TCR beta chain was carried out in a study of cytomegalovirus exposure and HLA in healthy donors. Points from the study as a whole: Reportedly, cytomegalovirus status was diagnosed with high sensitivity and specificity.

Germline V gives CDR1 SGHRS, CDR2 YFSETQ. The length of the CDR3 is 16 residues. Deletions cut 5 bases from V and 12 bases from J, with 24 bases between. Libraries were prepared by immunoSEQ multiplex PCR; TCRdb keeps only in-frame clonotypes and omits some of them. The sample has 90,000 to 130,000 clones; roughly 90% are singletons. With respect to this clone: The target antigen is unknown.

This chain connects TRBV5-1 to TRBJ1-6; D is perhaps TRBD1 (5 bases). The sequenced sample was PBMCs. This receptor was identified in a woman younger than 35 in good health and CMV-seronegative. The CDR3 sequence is CASSPGTDRRGIPLHF. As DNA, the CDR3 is TGCGCCAGCAGTCCCGGGACGGATAGGAGGGGAATACCCCTCCACTTT.